This T cell receptor beta chain was identified in a study of regulatory T cells in long-lasting Graves disease. Findings and caveats of the study: Persistent Graves' disease cases displayed lower TCR diversity than newly diagnosed ones.

This clonotype was found a few times. Its antigen is not known. With iRepertoire HTBI primers and Arm-PCR of CDR3 regions, TCR beta libraries were built. TCRdb itself ran the multiplex PCR reads through MiXCR, one entry per CDR3 protein. The data contain 560,000 or so distinct CDR3 sequences, approximately 16% of them singletons. CDR1 KGHDR and CDR2 SFDVKD come from the germline V gene. Losses at the gene ends were 3 bases for V and 7 bases for J; bases not matched to a gene: 5. This CDR3 spans 15 amino acids. Time point given: newly diagnosed GD, antithyroid drugs for less than 3 months. Making the TCR library involved RNA that had been extracted from PBMCs. These data also featured in a second study, about T cells in Graves' hyperthyroidism and ophthalmopathy.

The rearrangement uses TRBV24-1 and TRBJ2-1, with TRBD2 matching over 10 bases. This material consisted of peripheral blood mononuclear cells (PBMCs), taken at new diagnosis, from a patient treated with antithyroid drugs. This sequence was found in a man between 18 and 29 years old with Graves disease. The CDR3 protein is CATSDPGLAVNEQFF. The CDR3 bases are TGTGCCACCAGTGATCCCGGACTAGCGGTAAATGAGCAGTTCTTC.